A single sample is the source of the 5 T cell receptor beta chains below, sequenced in a study of CD8+ T cells in alopecia areata. RNA extraction and reverse transcription yielded cDNA as sequencing template. Some clones are missing from TCRdb's copy, which holds only in-frame ones; the method was immunoSEQ multiplex PCR. The repertoire holds about 120,000 clones, with approximately 58% as singletons. The specimen was CD4+ T cells sorted from blood. Receptors originate from a human donor in good health.

The rearrangement joins TRBV9 to TRBJ2-5; 8 bases agree with TRBD2. The CDR3 contains 14 residues. Per the germline V gene, CDR1 is SGDLS and CDR2 is YYNGEE. V trimming: 2 bases; J trimming: 5 bases; junction bases outside the gene matches: 5. In nucleotides, the CDR3 is TGTGCCAGCAGCGTCTCCGGGGGGGCTGAGACCCAGTACTTC. Amino acid sequence: CASSVSGGAETQYF.

This chain connects TRBV30 to TRBJ1-2; D remains unclear. Germline lookup yields CDR1 GTSNPN and CDR2 SVGIG (reference sequence). CDR3 length: 14 amino acids. Trimming left V 4 bases short and J 5 bases short, with 17 bases between. The CDR3 sequence is CAWTRGRDGYGYTF. The CDR3 DNA reads as TGTGCCTGGACCCGAGGGCGTGATGGGTATGGCTACACCTTC.

The V call is TRBV4-2, the J call TRBJ1-2; TRBD1 matches 8 bases. The CDR3 length is 14 residues. V was clipped by 0 bases and J by 8 bases; unmatched bases: 5. Germline V CDR1 and CDR2: LGHNA, YNFKEQ. CDR3 in amino acids: CASSQEGQERGYTF. The CDR3, as DNA: TGTGCCAGCAGCCAAGAGGGACAGGAACGCGGCTACACCTTC.

V is TRBV9 and J is TRBJ1-2, with unresolved D. V lost 4 bases, J lost 12 bases, and 4 bases lay in between. Germline-derived CDR1 and CDR2 are SGDLS and YYNGEE. CDR3 size: 8 residues. For the CDR3, the DNA is TGTGCCAGCAGCCCCAACACCTTC. Its translation is CASSPNTF. Drawing the rest from reference TRBV9 and TRBJ1-2, the complete variable domain is DSGVTQTPKHLITATGQRVTLRCSPRSGDLSVYWYQQSLDQGLQFLIQYYNGEERAKGNILERFSAQQFPDLHSELNLSSLELGDSALYFCASSPNTFGSGTRLTVV.

DNA for the CDR3: TGTGCCAGCAGCCAAGTCGGCGGGGCCGGGGCTTCACCCCTCCACTTT. Amino acid sequence: CASSQVGGAGASPLHF. This chain links TRBV14 with TRBJ1-6, with a possible D match to TRBD1 (5 bases). The germline V and J ends were trimmed by 1 base and 9 bases, with 16 bases remaining between them. The CDR3 length is 16 residues. CDR1 and CDR2 (germline): SGHDN, FVKESK.